This TCR beta chain was retrieved from a study of blood T cells in healthy people across ages. Trimming left V 5 bases short and J 7 bases short, with 13 bases between. The CDR3 extends over 13 amino acids. In germline, CDR1 is MDHEN, CDR2 SYDVKM. This clonotype was detected many times. Combining a sample-barcoded 5' primer with a J-beta primer mix, a second PCR ran for about 6 to 12 cycles. Each CDR3 protein gets one entry after TCRdb re-called the 5' RACE reads with MiXCR. Here the sample spans about 650,000 distinct CDR3 sequences, around 32% being singletons. The chain links TRBV28 to TRBJ2-3; D ambiguous. The receptor was isolated from a woman aged 80 or older in good health. Material for sequencing was blood. The CDR3 region has the DNA TGTGCCAGCAGTCGTACAAGGTCTAATACGCAGTATTTT. Translated, it gives CASSRTRSNTQYF.